The sequence of this TCR beta chain was determined in a study of blood T cell repertoires in COVID-19. About the study: COVID-19 samples from acute and convalescent phases originated in the United States, Italy and Spain. Sources were T cells, B-cell-depleted T cells, or PBMCs; the material itself was cDNA or gDNA.

Repertoires were generated with immunoSEQ multiplex PCR, while TCRdb's copy carries only in-frame clones and drops some. The sample yields 540,000 or so clones, about 89% seen once. Germline V gene data show CDR1 as MNHEY and CDR2 as SMNVEV (reference sequence). Losses at the gene ends were 3 bases for V and 4 bases for J; bases not matched to a gene: 8. This CDR3 region has 17 residues. During active infection, Seattle patients enrolled and were then monitored through disease. This receptor was obtained from a woman aged 45-60 years with COVID-19, enrolled during active disease. Sequences were obtained from peripheral blood. The chain couples TRBV27 to TRBJ2-3, with 12 positions matching TRBD2. CDR3 sequence: CASSLYPGTSGPDTQYF. In DNA form, the CDR3 reads TGTGCCAGCAGTTTGTACCCCGGGACTAGCGGGCCAGATACGCAGTATTTT.